This passage covers 11 T cell receptor beta chains from one sample sequenced in a study of T cell clonality in common variable immunodeficiency. Profiled with immunoSEQ multiplex PCR; TCRdb holds only in-frame clones, not every one. Observed are some 40,000 clones, no singletons, with the top ten taking approximately 3.6%. The sequenced sample consisted of peripheral blood mononuclear cells. These receptors were obtained from a person aged 18-70 years in good health.

In its sample, this clone was seen many times. The read terminates 3 residues ahead of where the CDR3 ends, so the germline J gene completes it. The chain carries TRBV18 and TRBJ1-2; 8 bases agree with TRBD1. Per the germline V gene, CDR1 is KGHSH and CDR2 is LQKENI. This CDR3 region has 14 residues. Incomplete CDR3 DNA: TGTGCCAGCTCACCGGACAGGGTACGATTCGGC. Protein: CASSPDRVRFG. The entire CDR3 protein is CASSPDRVRFGYTF.

This clone has ten or more counts. The CDR3 end lies 3 residues beyond the end of the read and is filled in from the germline J gene. The rearrangement links TRBV5-1 to TRBJ1-4; 9 bases match TRBD1. This CDR3 contains 17 residues. Trimming took 4 bases from V and 2 from J; bases not matched to a gene: 9. CDR1 SGHRS and CDR2 YFSETQ come from the germline V gene. The CDR3 is CASSQTGGPATNEKLFF. The sequenced CDR3 bases are TGCGCCAGCAGCCAGACAGGGGGTCCGGCGACTAATGAAAAA.

This clone was detected only a few times. The read terminates 3 residues ahead of where the CDR3 ends, so the germline J gene completes it. The J gene is TRBJ2-1, the V gene TRBV5-4, with 7 nucleotides matching TRBD2. The germline gives CDR1 SGHNT, CDR2 YYREEE (reference sequence). The junction had 4 bases not matched to a gene; V was cut back by 0 bases and J by 4 bases. This CDR3 spans 15 amino acids. CDR3 residues: CASSLALAPYNEQFF. CDR3 DNA (partial): TGTGCCAGCAGCTTGGCACTAGCGCCTTACAATGAG.

This clone occurred many times. The read ends 3 residues before the CDR3 terminus; that terminus is restored from the germline J gene. The V gene is TRBV20-1, the J gene TRBJ1-1, with TRBD1 matching over 10 bases. The germline V gene has CDR1 DFQATT and CDR2 SNEGSKA (reference sequence). CDR3 length: 11 residues. CDR3 in amino acids: CSALRDRGAFF. The DNA read from the CDR3 is TGCAGTGCTCTCCGGGACAGGGGA.

This clone was seen repeatedly, ten times or more. The read halts 3 residues ahead of the CDR3 end, with the missing end drawn from the germline J gene. The chain links TRBV29-1 to TRBJ2-5; D possibly corresponds to TRBD2 (5 bases). V lost 5 bases and J lost 4, with 14 bases in between. CDR1 and CDR2 from the germline V gene are SQVTM and ANQGSEA. The CDR3 spans 13 residues. The CDR3 reads CSVFSPSGETQYF. CDR3 DNA, as far as it was read: TGCAGCGTTTTCTCCCCAAGCGGAGAGACC. Complete variable domain (other parts from reference TRBV29-1 and TRBJ2-5): SAVISQKPSRDICQRGTSLTIQCQVDSQVTMMFWYRQQPGQSLTLIATANQGSEATYESGFVIDKFPISRPNLTFSTLTVSNMSPEDSSIYLCSVFSPSGETQYFGPGTRLLVL.

This clone was recorded many times. Read data end 3 residues before the CDR3 end; the end is taken from the germline J gene. V gene TRBV7-2 combines with J gene TRBJ2-7; TRBD2 might be the D (6 bases). Trimming took off 2 bases at V and 6 bases at J, with 8 bases between the two ends. Per germline, CDR1 SGHTA and CDR2 FQGNSA. The CDR3 totals 12 residues. The CDR3 protein is CASSLRSGEQYF. The CDR3 bases that were read are TGTGCCAGCAGCTTACGTAGCGGCGAG.

The table lists this clone with many counts. The CDR3 is cut off 3 residues early in the read; its end comes from the germline J gene. The chain has TRBV29-1 and TRBJ1-2; D not certain. CDR1 and CDR2 (germline): SQVTM, ANQGSEA. This CDR3 is built from 18 residues. Trimming removed 0 bases at V and 0 bases at J, with 20 bases between. Incomplete CDR3 DNA: TGCAGCGTTGAAGATCTTTCTTTTCGTCGGTTAGCTAACTATGGC. Translating gives CSVEDLSFRRLANYG. The full CDR3 is CSVEDLSFRRLANYGYTF.

This clone was seen ten or more times. The sequenced part of the CDR3 DNA is TGCAGCGTTCGGACAGGAGGCAGTAACACTGAA. This encodes CSVRTGGSNTE. The full CDR3 sequence reads CSVRTGGSNTEAFF. This chain uses TRBV29-1 with TRBJ1-1; 7 bases match TRBD1. The CDR3 extends 3 residues past the end of the read, so its final part is completed from the germline J gene. The CDR3 loop spans 14 amino acids. Germline values: CDR1 SQVTM, CDR2 ANQGSEA. The V gene end was trimmed by 5 bases and the J gene end by 2 bases; junction bases not matched to a gene: 8. Together with reference TRBV29-1 and TRBJ1-1, the CDR3 gives the full variable domain: SAVISQKPSRDICQRGTSLTIQCQVDSQVTMMFWYRQQPGQSLTLIATANQGSEATYESGFVIDKFPISRPNLTFSTLTVSNMSPEDSSIYLCSVRTGGSNTEAFFGQGTRLTVV.

This clone has a count of ten or more. The CDR3 is cut off 3 residues early in the read; its end comes from the germline J gene. J is TRBJ2-7 and V is TRBV20-1, with D possibly matching TRBD2 (5 bases). The ends were cut back, 2 bases at V and 3 bases at J, with 17 bases in the middle. Per the germline V gene, CDR1 is DFQATT and CDR2 is SNEGSKA (reference sequence). The CDR3 is made up of 15 amino acids. The CDR3 sequence is CSARSRTGVVYEQYF. The covered CDR3 bases are TGCAGTGCTAGATCCCGGACTGGAGTCGTCTACGAG.

A few counts support this clone. A read error is possible here, since a much larger clone lies one base away. The DNA ends 3 residues before the CDR3 does, and the rest of the CDR3 is filled in from the germline J gene. J is TRBJ2-3 and V is TRBV19, with TRBD1 identical over 8 bases. CDR3 size: 13 residues. In germline, CDR1 is LNHDA, CDR2 SQIVND (reference sequence). The CDR3: CATGQGSNQPQYF. The CDR3 bases that were read are TGTGCCACCGGACAGGGTAGCAATCAGCCG.

Worth noting for this clone: The DNA ends 3 residues before the CDR3 does, and the rest of the CDR3 is filled in from the germline J gene. This chain uses TRBV7-9 with TRBJ1-5; 10 nucleotides align to TRBD1. Trimming at V came to 5 bases and at J to 6 bases, leaving 7 bases not matched to a gene. This CDR3 region has 15 residues. In germline, CDR1 is SEHNR, CDR2 FQNEAQ (reference sequence). The CDR3 here is CASSLGQGESQPQHF. Partial CDR3 DNA: TGTGCCAGCAGCCTTGGACAGGGGGAGTCTCAGCCC.